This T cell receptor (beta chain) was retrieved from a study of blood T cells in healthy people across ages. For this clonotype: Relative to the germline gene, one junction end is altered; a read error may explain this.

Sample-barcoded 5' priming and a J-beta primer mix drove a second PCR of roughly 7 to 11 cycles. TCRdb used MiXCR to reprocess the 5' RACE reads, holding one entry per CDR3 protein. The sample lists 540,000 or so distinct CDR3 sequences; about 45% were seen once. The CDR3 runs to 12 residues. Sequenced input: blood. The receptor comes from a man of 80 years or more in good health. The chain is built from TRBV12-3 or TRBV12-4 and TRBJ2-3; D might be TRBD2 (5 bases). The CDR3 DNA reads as TGTGCCAGCAGATCTAGCACAGATGCGCAGTATTTT. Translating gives CASRSSTDAQYF.